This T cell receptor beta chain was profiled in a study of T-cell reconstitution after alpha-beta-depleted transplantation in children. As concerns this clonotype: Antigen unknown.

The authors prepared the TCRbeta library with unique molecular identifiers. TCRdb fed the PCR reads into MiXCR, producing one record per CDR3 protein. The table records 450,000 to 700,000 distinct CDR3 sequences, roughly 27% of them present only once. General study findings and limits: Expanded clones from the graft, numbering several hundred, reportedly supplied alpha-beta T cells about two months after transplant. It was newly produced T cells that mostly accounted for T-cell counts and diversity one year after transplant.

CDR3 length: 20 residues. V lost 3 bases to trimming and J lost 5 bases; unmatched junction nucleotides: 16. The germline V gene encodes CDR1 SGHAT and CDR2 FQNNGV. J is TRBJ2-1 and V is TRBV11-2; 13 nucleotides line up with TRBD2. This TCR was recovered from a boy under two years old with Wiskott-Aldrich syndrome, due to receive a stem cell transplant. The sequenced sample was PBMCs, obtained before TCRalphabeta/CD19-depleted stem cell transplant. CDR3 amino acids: CASSFLALPTSGRAHNEQFF. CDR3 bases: TGTGCCAGCAGCTTCCTTGCCCTACCTACTAGCGGGAGGGCCCACAATGAGCAGTTCTTC. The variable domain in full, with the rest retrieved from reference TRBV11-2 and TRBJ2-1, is EAGVAQSPRYKIIEKRQSVAFWCNPISGHATLYWYQQILGQGPKLLIQFQNNGVVDDSQLPKDRFSAERLKGVDSTLKIQPAKLEDSAVYLCASSFLALPTSGRAHNEQFFGPGTRLTVL.